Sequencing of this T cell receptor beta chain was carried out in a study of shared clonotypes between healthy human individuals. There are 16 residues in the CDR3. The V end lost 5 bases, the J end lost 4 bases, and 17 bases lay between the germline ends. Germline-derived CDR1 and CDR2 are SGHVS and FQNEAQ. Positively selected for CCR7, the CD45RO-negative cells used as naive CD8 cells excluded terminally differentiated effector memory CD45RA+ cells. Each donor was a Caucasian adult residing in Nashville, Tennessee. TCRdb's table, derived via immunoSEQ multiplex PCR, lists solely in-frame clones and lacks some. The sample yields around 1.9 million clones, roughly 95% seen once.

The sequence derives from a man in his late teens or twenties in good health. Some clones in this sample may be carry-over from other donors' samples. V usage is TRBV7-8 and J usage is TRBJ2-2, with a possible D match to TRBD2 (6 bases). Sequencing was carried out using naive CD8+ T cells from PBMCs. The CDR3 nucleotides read TGTGCCAGCAGCCTACCGACGGGAGATCGCACCGGGGAGCTGTTTTTT. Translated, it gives CASSLPTGDRTGELFF.